Presented here are 25 T cell receptor beta chains from one specimen sequenced in a study of Graves' ophthalmopathy and Graves' hyperthyroidism. TCR beta CDR3 regions were amplified from RNA transcripts. RT-PCR was first run with HTBI primers, then multiplex PCR in a second round. TCRdb reprocessed the multiplex PCR reads via MiXCR and lists one record per CDR3 protein. This repertoire shows about 700,000 distinct CDR3 sequences, around 40% found once; its top ten account for roughly 45%. Source material: peripheral blood. The receptors come from an adult man with Graves' ophthalmopathy.

The table lists this clonotype with many counts. The J gene is TRBJ2-7, the V gene TRBV10-3; the match to TRBD1 covers 12 bases. V lost 7 bases to trimming and J lost 5 bases; unmatched junction nucleotides: 3. The CDR3 runs to 13 residues. Germline lookup yields CDR1 ENHRY and CDR2 SYGVKD. As DNA, the CDR3 is TGTGCCATCACCGGGGACAGGGGGCACGAGCAGTACTTC. Translated, it gives CAITGDRGHEQYF.

The chain links TRBV7-6 to TRBJ2-5; D remains unclear. CDR3 length equals 14 residues. CDR1 and CDR2 (germline): SGHVS, FNYEAQ. Trimming left V 2 bases short and J 4 bases short, with 11 bases between. This CDR3 reads CASSLYGLLETQYF. CDR3 bases: TGTGCCAGCAGCTTATACGGGTTGCTAGAGACCCAGTACTTC.

The rearrangement links TRBV2 to TRBJ2-5, with D perhaps matching TRBD1 (5 bases). This CDR3 region has 14 residues. The V end was cut by 0 bases, the J end by 5 bases, with 10 bases between. Per germline, CDR1 SNHLY and CDR2 FYNNEI. The CDR3 region has the DNA TGTGCCAGCAGTGAAGCGGGGCGCAAGGAGACCCAGTACTTC. Translating it yields CASSEAGRKETQYF.

In this sample, this clonotype turned up a few times. The V call is TRBV2, the J call TRBJ2-7; 8 nucleotides align to TRBD2. Germline V gene data show CDR1 as SNHLY and CDR2 as FYNNEI. This CDR3 is built from 14 residues. The trim removed 5 bases at V and 4 bases at J, leaving 7 bases unmatched. The CDR3 coding sequence is TGTGCCAGCAGTTACGGGAGGGGACCGTACGAGCAGTACTTC. This codes for CASSYGRGPYEQYF.

A note on this clonotype: A much larger clone differs by one base, so this may be a read error. This chain links TRBV7-9 with TRBJ1-6; tentative D call: TRBD1 (6 bases). From germline, CDR1 is SEHNR and CDR2 FQNEAQ (reference sequence). The CDR3 is 16 residues long. The germline V and J ends were trimmed by 8 bases and 11 bases, with 25 bases remaining between them. This CDR3 is CASGQADRSRNPPLHF. In DNA form, the CDR3 reads TGTGCCAGCGGTCAGGCAGACAGGAGTAGGAATCCACCCCTCCACTTT.

The chain carries TRBV19 and TRBJ1-4, with D possibly being TRBD1 (5 bases). V shed 6 bases and J shed 6 bases, with 17 bases lying between them. This CDR3 has 15 amino acids. Germline CDR1 reads LNHDA; CDR2 reads SQIVND (reference sequence). The CDR3 DNA follows: TGTGCCAGTAGCCGGTCGGAGGGGAGGGATGAAAAACTGTTTTTT. It translates to CASSRSEGRDEKLFF.

The V and J genes are TRBV9 and TRBJ1-6, with D tentatively TRBD1 (6 bases). The V end was cut by 4 bases, the J end by 9 bases, with 17 bases between. This CDR3 is built from 15 residues. The germline CDR1 and CDR2 sequences are SGDLS and YYNGEE. CDR3 sequence: CASSLQQGIGSPLHF. In nucleotides, the CDR3 is TGTGCCAGCAGCCTTCAACAGGGAATTGGTTCACCCCTCCACTTT.

This clonotype was seen at least ten times. The chain recombines TRBV15 with TRBJ2-5; possibly TRBD2 for D (6 bases). CDR1 and CDR2 (germline): LNHNV, YYDKDF (reference sequence). Trimming removed 5 bases at V and 5 bases at J, with 12 bases between. The CDR3 extends over 13 amino acids. The CDR3 here is CATSGEVRETQYF. In DNA, the CDR3 is TGTGCCACCAGCGGGGAGGTCCGCGAGACCCAGTACTTC.

This clonotype was recorded once. The chain couples TRBV2 to TRBJ1-2; a weak D match, TRBD1 (6 bases). Germline V gene sequence: CDR1 SNHLY, CDR2 FYNNEI. This CDR3 has 15 amino acids. The V and J ends lost 5 bases and 4 bases respectively, with 17 bases between them. In nucleotides, the CDR3 is TGTGCCAGCAGTTCTGGGACCCGGGGGCTCTATGGCTACACCTTC. This translates into CASSSGTRGLYGYTF.

This clonotype was detected ten times or more. V usage is TRBV12-3 or TRBV12-4 and J usage is TRBJ1-5, with 10 bases lining up with TRBD1. After removal of 5 bases from V and 3 bases from J, the junction contained 4 bases not matched to a gene. This CDR3 comprises 15 residues. The CDR3 bases are TGTGCCAGCAGTCTCGGGACAGGGGTCAATCAGCCCCAGCATTTT. Translated, it gives CASSLGTGVNQPQHF.

The chain has TRBV28 and TRBJ1-2, with 7 bases that match TRBD1. V shed 5 bases and J 4 bases; nucleotides not matched to a gene: 7. This CDR3 has 14 amino acids. Germline V gene sequence: CDR1 MDHEN, CDR2 SYDVKM. CDR3 DNA sequence: TGTGCCAGCAGTGACACAGGGGAGGTCTATGGCTACACCTTC. It encodes CASSDTGEVYGYTF.

As DNA, the CDR3 is TGTGCCAGCAGCTCAGGGCTTGGCTACACTGAAGCTTTCTTT. Translated: CASSSGLGYTEAFF. The V gene is TRBV7-2, the J gene TRBJ1-1; possible D gene TRBD1, 5 bases. Germline V gene lookup returns CDR1 SGHTA and CDR2 FQGNSA. The CDR3 length is 14 residues. The V and J ends lost 4 bases and 3 bases respectively, with 12 bases between them.

This chain links TRBV20-1 with TRBJ1-1, with D unclear. The germline V gene encodes CDR1 DFQATT and CDR2 SNEGSKA (reference sequence). Trimming cost V 2 bases and J 6 bases, with 13 bases left between them. The length of the CDR3 is 13 residues. The CDR3 spells CSARHPYDAEAFF. DNA for the CDR3: TGCAGTGCTAGACACCCCTACGACGCTGAAGCTTTCTTT.

With respect to this clonotype: A much larger clone sits a single nucleotide away, making a read error possible. The V gene is TRBV29-1, the J gene TRBJ1-4, with TRBD1 as a possible D gene (6 bases). The CDR3 loop spans 12 amino acids. Per the germline V gene, CDR1 is SQVTM and CDR2 is ANQGSEA. For the CDR3, the DNA is TGCAGCGTGGGGGGGGCGCGTGAAGAACTGTTTTTT. It specifies CSVGGAREELFF.

As regards this clonotype: A single base separates this from a much larger clone, so it may be a read error. The genes are TRBV10-3 and TRBJ1-2, with 8 bases fitting TRBD1. Germline CDR1 is ENHRY and CDR2 is SYGVKD. This CDR3 is 15 amino acids long. The CDR3 DNA is TGTGCCAGCAGTGAAAGCCCGGGACAGGCAATTGGCTACACCTTC. It encodes CASSESPGQAIGYTF.

The rearrangement links TRBV5-1 to TRBJ1-3, with D perhaps matching TRBD1 (5 bases). Germline CDR1 and CDR2: SGHRS and YFSETQ. V lost 5 bases, J lost 0 bases, and 12 bases lay in between. This CDR3 comprises 15 residues. CDR3 nucleotides: TGCGCCAGCAGGCCGGGACGGGGCTCTGGAAACACCATATATTTT. Translation: CASRPGRGSGNTIYF. Filled out from reference TRBV5-1 and TRBJ1-3, the complete variable domain reads KAGVTQTPRYLIKTRGQQVTLSCSPISGHRSVSWYQQTPGQGLQFLFEYFSETQRNKGNFPGRFSGRQFSNSRSEMNVSTLELGDSALYLCASRPGRGSGNTIYFGEGSWLTVV.

The V and J genes are TRBV12-5 and TRBJ2-5, with no clear D. This CDR3 spans 14 amino acids. The germline gives CDR1 LGHNT, CDR2 FRNRAP. V was shortened by 3 bases and J by 2 bases, with 10 bases between the two germline ends. This chain's CDR3 is CASGFGENQETQYF. The CDR3 nucleotides are TGTGCTAGTGGTTTTGGAGAAAATCAAGAGACCCAGTACTTC.

To note about this clonotype: Given a much more abundant clone one base away, this may be a read error. The chain uses TRBV25-1 and TRBJ1-2; 10 bases align to TRBD1. CDR3 size: 14 residues. Germline assignment: CDR1 MGHDK and CDR2 SYGVNS. The CDR3 reads CPSSQTGGGRGYTF. CDR3 coding DNA: TGTCCCAGCAGCCAGACAGGGGGCGGTCGTGGCTACACCTTC.

The CDR3 here is CASRDRGRSGGAFF. CDR3 nucleotides: TGTGCCAGCAGGGACAGGGGCCGCTCCGGGGGGGCTTTCTTT. This chain links TRBV7-2 with TRBJ1-1; 9 nucleotides match TRBD1. V was clipped by 6 bases and J by 11 bases; unmatched bases: 13. The CDR3 is 14 residues long. Germline CDR1 is SGHTA and CDR2 is FQGNSA. Full variable domain (remainder filled in from reference TRBV7-2 and TRBJ1-1): GAGVSQSPSNKVTEKGKDVELRCDPISGHTALYWYRQSLGQGLEFLIYFQGNSAPDKSGLPSDRFSAERTGGSVSTLTIQRTQQEDSAVYLCASRDRGRSGGAFFGQGTRLTVV.

The chain couples TRBV20-1 to TRBJ2-7; 12 nucleotides align to TRBD2. The ends lost 3 bases at V and 1 base at J; junction bases unmatched: 4. Germline values: CDR1 DFQATT, CDR2 SNEGSKA (reference sequence). The CDR3 is 15 residues long. CDR3 nucleotide sequence: TGCAGTGCTAGGAGGCTAGCGGGAGGGTCCTACGAGCAGTACTTC. It specifies CSARRLAGGSYEQYF.

A few counts support this clonotype. The chain recombines TRBV19 with TRBJ2-2; 14 bases line up with TRBD2. This CDR3 spans 14 amino acids. Germline V gene sequence: CDR1 LNHDA, CDR2 SQIVND (reference sequence). Trimming at V came to 8 bases and at J to 7 bases, leaving 3 bases not matched to a gene. CDR3 protein: CASGTSGSYGELFF. CDR3 sequence (DNA): TGTGCCAGTGGGACTAGCGGGAGTTACGGGGAGCTGTTTTTT.

This clonotype turned up a few times. V usage is TRBV20-1 and J usage is TRBJ1-2, with a tentative D call TRBD1 (5 bases). Germline V gives CDR1 DFQATT, CDR2 SNEGSKA (reference sequence). Trimming took off 6 bases at V and 8 bases at J, with 13 bases between the two ends. The length of the CDR3 is 11 residues. The CDR3 DNA follows: TGCAGTGCCGGGGGGGTCCGCGGCTACACCTTC. It specifies CSAGGVRGYTF.

This clonotype was recorded many times. The CDR3 region has the DNA TGCAGTGCTAGCCCAGGCGTTTCAATCTACGAGCAGTACTTC. It encodes CSASPGVSIYEQYF. This chain links TRBV20-1 with TRBJ2-7; D remains ambiguous. Between the trimmed V and J ends, which lost 3 bases and 3 bases, there was a span of 15 bases. Germline V lookup: CDR1 DFQATT, CDR2 SNEGSKA (reference sequence). The CDR3 runs 14 residues.

This clonotype was recorded at least ten times. The V gene is TRBV10-3, the J gene TRBJ1-5; the match to TRBD1 covers 8 bases. The CDR3 spans 15 residues. The trim removed 5 bases at V and 5 bases at J, leaving 8 bases unmatched. Germline CDR1 and CDR2: ENHRY and SYGVKD. DNA of the CDR3: TGTGCCATCAGTCCGTCAGGGGGCACGGATCAGCCCCAGCATTTT. Translated: CAISPSGGTDQPQHF.

In DNA form, the CDR3 reads TGTGCCAGCAGTTTAGGCACTCTACCAAGTGGCTACACCTTC. The encoded protein is CASSLGTLPSGYTF. The J gene is TRBJ1-2, the V gene TRBV12-3 or TRBV12-4; D gene unclear. This CDR3 region has 14 residues. Trimming took 1 base from V and 7 from J, leaving 13 bases between them.